This T cell receptor beta chain appears in the sequencing data of a study of T-cell memory formation after mild COVID-19. The wider study: The two donors had largely donor-specific TCR clusters. Study-wide points: Several responding clones turned up in pre-infection memory, indicating that cross-reactive memory may have taken part.

Using its own MiXCR run on the 5' RACE reads, TCRdb lists one record per CDR3 protein. The sample consists of just over 150,000 distinct CDR3 sequences, about 28% of them appearing once. As for this clonotype: Its antigen is not known.

The germline V gene has CDR1 SGHTA and CDR2 FQGNSA. V lost 5 bases and J lost 4, with 15 bases in between. This CDR3 is built from 15 residues. The source is an adult woman who had mild COVID-19 (a few samples of this study predate the infection). Cell type and time point are not known. The sequenced sample was PBMCs or a T cell subset sorted from them (not recorded which). The gene calls are TRBV7-2 and TRBJ2-1; D perhaps matches TRBD2 (5 bases). As DNA, the CDR3 is TGTGCCAGCAGCCCCAGCGAAGCGGCTTACAATGAGCAGTTCTTC. This codes for CASSPSEAAYNEQFF. Full variable domain (remainder filled in from reference TRBV7-2 and TRBJ2-1): GAGVSQSPSNKVTEKGKDVELRCDPISGHTALYWYRQSLGQGLEFLIYFQGNSAPDKSGLPSDRFSAERTGGSVSTLTIQRTQQEDSAVYLCASSPSEAAYNEQFFGPGTRLTVL.